The present T cell receptor beta chain was sequenced within a study of shared clonotypes between healthy human individuals. Study results and caveats: Several donors held about 4.6% of naive CD4 clonotypes in common. Relative to memory subsets, naive subsets generally showed larger estimated richness.

A note on this clone: Its specificity is not known.

Germline V lookup: CDR1 SQVTM, CDR2 ANQGSEA. J was trimmed by 0 bases and V by 4 bases; bases with no gene match: 5. The CDR3 loop spans 14 amino acids. A deep-level run was used for the assay. The data were produced by immunoSEQ multiplex PCR, yet TCRdb's version contains in-frame clones alone and is incomplete. The repertoire includes fewer than 100,000 clones, under 80% of them detected once, and about 42% sits in the top ten. Sequencing was done on a sample of memory CD8+ T cells sorted from blood. Regarding subset: CD45RO+ cells pooled with CCR7-negative TemRA cells. The sequence was collected from a man aged 25-40 years in good health. V is TRBV29-1 and J is TRBJ2-7; TRBD2 aligns across 8 bases. CDR3 nucleotide sequence: TGCAGCGTTGGGACTAGCCCAGCCTCCTACGAGCAGTACTTC. Amino acid sequence: CSVGTSPASYEQYF.